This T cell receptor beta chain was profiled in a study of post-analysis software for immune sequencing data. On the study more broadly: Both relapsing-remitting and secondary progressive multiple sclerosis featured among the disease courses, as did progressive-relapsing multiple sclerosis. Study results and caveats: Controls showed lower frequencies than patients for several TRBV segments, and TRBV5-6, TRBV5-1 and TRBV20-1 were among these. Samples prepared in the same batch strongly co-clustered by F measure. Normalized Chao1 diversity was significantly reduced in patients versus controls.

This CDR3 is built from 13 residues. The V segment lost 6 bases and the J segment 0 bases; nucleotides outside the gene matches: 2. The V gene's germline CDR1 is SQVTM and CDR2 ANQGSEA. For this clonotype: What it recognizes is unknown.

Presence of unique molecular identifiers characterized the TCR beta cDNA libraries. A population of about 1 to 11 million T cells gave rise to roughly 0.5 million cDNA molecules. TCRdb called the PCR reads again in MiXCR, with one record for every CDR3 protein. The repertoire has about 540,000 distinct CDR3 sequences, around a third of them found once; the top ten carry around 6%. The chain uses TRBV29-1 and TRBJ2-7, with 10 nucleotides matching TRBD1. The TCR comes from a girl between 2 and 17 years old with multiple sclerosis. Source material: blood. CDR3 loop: CSVGTGDSYEQYF. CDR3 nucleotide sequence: TGCAGCGTGGGGACAGGGGACTCCTACGAGCAGTACTTC.